This T cell receptor beta chain was observed in a study of cytomegalovirus exposure and HLA in healthy donors. This CDR3 comprises 13 residues. In germline, CDR1 is MNHEY, CDR2 SMNVEV (reference sequence). The V end lost 3 bases, the J end lost 0 bases, and 5 bases lay between the germline ends. Both 60 Vbeta primers and 13 Jbeta primers went into the PCR. Profiled with immunoSEQ multiplex PCR; TCRdb holds only in-frame clones, not every one. The profile shows about 150,000 clones, less than 85% of them singletons. This clonotype originated in a man aged 45 to 65 in good health and CMV-seropositive. The genes are TRBV27 and TRBJ1-2; D is unresolved. The sample consisted of PBMCs. This chain's CDR3 is CASSFSANYGYTF. CDR3 nucleotides: TGTGCCAGCAGTTTCTCCGCTAACTATGGCTACACCTTC.